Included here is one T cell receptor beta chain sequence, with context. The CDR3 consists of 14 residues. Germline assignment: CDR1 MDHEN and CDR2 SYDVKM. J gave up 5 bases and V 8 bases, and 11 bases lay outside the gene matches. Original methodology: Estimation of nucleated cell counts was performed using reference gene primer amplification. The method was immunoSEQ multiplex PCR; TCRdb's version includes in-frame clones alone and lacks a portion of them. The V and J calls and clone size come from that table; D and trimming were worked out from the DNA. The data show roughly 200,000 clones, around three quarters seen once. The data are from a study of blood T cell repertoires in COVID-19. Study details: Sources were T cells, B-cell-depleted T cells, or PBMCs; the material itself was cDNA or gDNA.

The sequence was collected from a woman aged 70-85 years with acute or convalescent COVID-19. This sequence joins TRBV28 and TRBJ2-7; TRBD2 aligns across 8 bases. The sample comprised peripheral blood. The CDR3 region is CASGTRTSHDEQYF. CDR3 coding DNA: TGTGCCAGCGGAACCCGGACTAGCCACGACGAGCAGTACTTC.